Listed below are T cell receptor beta chains from one sample, sequenced in a study of CD8 T cells in ankylosing spondylitis. TCRdb re-called the 5' RACE reads through MiXCR, storing one row per CDR3 protein. Of a few hundred thousand distinct CDR3 sequences listed, 15% to 20% are singletons. The sequenced sample consisted of blood, either unsorted or a sorted T cell fraction (not recorded which). These receptor sequences come from a male donor with ankylosing spondylitis or in good health (not recorded which). Both conserved end residues are part of each CDR3. Each record gives: V gene, J gene, D gene, clone size, CDR3 protein, CDR3 DNA. A D gene is named only where the DNA matches it firmly. The size of a clone is reported for some rows only, either as once, few or many, or as a class for expanded clones.

>TRBV25-1|TRBJ2-7|.|.
CASSEVYGLGYEQYF
TGTGCCAGCAGTGAGGTTTACGGACTTGGCTACGAGCAGTACTTC
>TRBV12-3/TRBV12-4|TRBJ2-3|TRBD1|many
CASTPGQVTDTQYF
TGTGCCAGCACCCCGGGACAGGTTACAGATACGCAGTATTTT
>TRBV7-9|TRBJ2-7|.|.
CASSPMGPYEQYF
TGTGCCAGCAGCCCCATGGGTCCCTACGAGCAGTACTTC
>TRBV27|TRBJ2-7|TRBD1|.
CASTMGGTGAYEQYF
TGTGCCAGCACCATGGGCGGGACAGGGGCCTACGAGCAGTACTTC
>TRBV11-1|TRBJ2-1|TRBD1|.
CASSGGTGGVHQSSYNEQFF
TGTGCCAGCAGCGGAGGGACAGGGGGCGTGCATCAGAGCTCCTACAATGAGCAGTTCTTC
>TRBV15|TRBJ1-3|.|.
CATSMSGNTIYF
TGTGCCACCAGTATGTCGGGAAACACCATATATTTT
>TRBV20-1|TRBJ2-1|TRBD1|.
CSARGTGGAQGYNEQFF
TGCAGTGCTAGAGGGACAGGGGGCGCCCAGGGGTACAATGAGCAGTTCTTC
>TRBV29-1|TRBJ2-7|TRBD2|few
CSVGGRLPYEQYF
TGCAGCGTTGGCGGGAGGCTCCCCTACGAGCAGTACTTC
>TRBV20-1|TRBJ2-1|.|.
CSAREGHSSYNEQFF
TGCAGTGCTAGAGAGGGACATTCCTCCTACAATGAGCAGTTCTTC
>TRBV4-1|TRBJ2-2|TRBD1|few
CASSQEGTGTGNTGELFF
TGCGCCAGCAGCCAAGAAGGAACCGGGACAGGGAACACCGGGGAGCTGTTTTTT
>TRBV9|TRBJ2-7|.|.
CASSVGDSLYEQYF
TGTGCCAGCAGCGTAGGTGATAGTCTCTACGAGCAGTACTTC
>TRBV28|TRBJ1-4|.|few
CASSLGTPSPDRAFSEKLFF
TGTGCCAGCAGTTTAGGGACGCCATCGCCCGACAGAGCGTTTAGTGAAAAACTGTTTTTT
>TRBV6-5|TRBJ2-6|.|few
CASSYGSSGANVLTF
TGTGCCAGCAGTTATGGGTCCTCTGGGGCCAACGTCCTGACTTTC
>TRBV7-9|TRBJ2-1|.|many
CASSYGQGSYNEQFF
TGTGCCAGCAGCTACGGCCAAGGCTCCTACAATGAGCAGTTCTTC
>TRBV29-1|TRBJ2-2|TRBD1|.
CSVVAYEQGAAGWAGELFF
TGCAGCGTTGTAGCCTACGAACAGGGGGCGGCGGGATGGGCCGGGGAGCTGTTTTTT
>TRBV28|TRBJ2-1|.|few
CASSPTLGGSYNEQFF
TGTGCCAGCAGTCCTACCTTGGGCGGGTCCTACAATGAGCAGTTCTTC
>TRBV9|TRBJ2-1|.|few
CASSAAQANEQFF
TGTGCCAGCAGCGCCGCGCAAGCCAATGAGCAGTTCTTC
>TRBV20-1|TRBJ2-1|.|few
CSARDGRGWRGAYNEQFF
TGCAGTGCTAGAGATGGTAGGGGCTGGCGGGGAGCCTACAATGAGCAGTTCTTC
>TRBV25-1|TRBJ1-5|TRBD1|few
CASSERTGDQPQHF
TGTGCCAGCAGTGAACGGACAGGGGACCAGCCCCAGCATTTT
>TRBV4-1|TRBJ2-1|TRBD1|.
CASSQLGQTYNEQFF
TGCGCCAGCAGCCAATTGGGACAGACGTACAATGAGCAGTTCTTC
>TRBV3-1|TRBJ2-1|TRBD2|few
CASSPETSGRPEQFF
TGTGCCAGCAGCCCGGAGACTAGCGGGAGACCTGAGCAGTTCTTC
>TRBV4-1|TRBJ2-3|.|.
CASSQDLSSLSDTQYF
TGCGCCAGCAGCCAAGATCTTTCTAGCCTAAGTGATACGCAGTATTTT
>TRBV6-5|TRBJ2-2|TRBD2|few
CASSYGLAGGELFF
TGTGCCAGCAGTTACGGACTAGCCGGCGGGGAGCTGTTTTTT
>TRBV5-8|TRBJ1-1|.|many
CASSPGTEAFF
TGTGCCAGCAGCCCGGGGACTGAAGCTTTCTTT
>TRBV16|TRBJ2-4|TRBD1|.
CASSQSRTGIKNIQYF
TGTGCCAGCAGCCAATCCAGGACAGGTATCAAAAACATTCAGTACTTC
>TRBV20-1|TRBJ2-1|.|few
CSARDETTADNEQFF
TGCAGTGCTAGAGATGAAACCACCGCGGACAATGAGCAGTTCTTC
>TRBV29-1|TRBJ2-7|.|few
CSVGIHTYEQYF
TGCAGCGTTGGGATACATACTTACGAGCAGTACTTC
>TRBV7-8|TRBJ2-1|TRBD2|few
CASSLGVGGHHEQFF
TGTGCCAGCAGCTTAGGGGTGGGAGGGCATCATGAGCAGTTCTTC
>TRBV27|TRBJ2-7|TRBD1|.
CASRGGQTGVLLEQYF
TGTGCCAGCCGTGGGGGGCAGACAGGGGTGCTCCTCGAGCAGTACTTC
>TRBV3-1|TRBJ2-7|.|few
CASSQESSYEQYF
TGTGCCAGCAGCCAAGAGAGCAGTTACGAGCAGTACTTC
>TRBV4-3|TRBJ2-3|TRBD2|.
CASSPTSGRASSDTQYF
TGCGCCAGCAGCCCCACTAGCGGGAGGGCCTCATCAGATACGCAGTATTTT
>TRBV4-1|TRBJ2-3|.|few
CASSQVGWWTDTQYF
TGCGCCAGCAGCCAAGTGGGGTGGTGGACAGATACGCAGTATTTT
>TRBV29-1|TRBJ2-5|.|few
CSVRFWGGDVGETQYF
TGCAGCGTTAGGTTCTGGGGCGGGGATGTCGGGGAGACCCAGTACTTC
>TRBV7-9|TRBJ2-5|.|few
CASSRVIPYQETQYF
TGTGCCAGCAGTCGGGTGATTCCGTACCAAGAGACCCAGTACTTC
>TRBV9|TRBJ2-1|TRBD2|.
CASSVLISGAPYNEQFF
TGTGCCAGCAGCGTACTAATTAGCGGGGCCCCCTACAATGAGCAGTTCTTC
>TRBV4-1|TRBJ2-7|TRBD2|.
CASSQVASGLYEQYF
TGCGCCAGCAGCCAAGTAGCTAGCGGGCTTTACGAGCAGTACTTC
>TRBV29-1|TRBJ2-2|.|.
CSVQQGLTGELFF
TGCAGCGTGCAACAGGGCCTCACCGGGGAGCTGTTTTTT
>TRBV5-1|TRBJ2-7|.|many
CASSFAEATYEQYF
TGCGCCAGCAGCTTTGCGGAGGCTACCTACGAGCAGTACTTC
>TRBV29-1|TRBJ2-1|TRBD2|few
CSVEGGGLAGTLGNEQFF
TGCAGCGTTGAGGGAGGGGGACTAGCGGGAACTTTAGGCAATGAGCAGTTCTTC
>TRBV2|TRBJ1-1|.|.
CASSEQEEAFF
TGTGCCAGCAGCGAGCAGGAGGAAGCTTTCTTT
>TRBV29-1|TRBJ2-2|.|many
CSVEETSGDAPNTGELFF
TGCAGCGTTGAAGAAACTTCGGGGGACGCCCCGAACACCGGGGAGCTGTTTTTT
>TRBV4-3|TRBJ2-3|TRBD2|few
CASSQDPAGGSDTQYF
TGCGCCAGCAGCCAAGACCCAGCGGGAGGATCAGATACGCAGTATTTT
>TRBV4-2|TRBJ2-7|.|.
CASSPAMGLTGEQYF
TGTGCCAGCAGCCCAGCGATGGGTCTTACTGGGGAGCAGTACTTC
>TRBV6-5|TRBJ1-2|TRBD1|.
CASSYRDRGRDGYGYTF
TGTGCCAGCAGTTACCGGGACAGGGGGCGAGATGGCTATGGCTACACCTTC
>TRBV7-2|TRBJ2-3|.|few
CASSELHPRAQYF
TGTGCCAGCAGCGAACTTCACCCGCGTGCGCAGTATTTT
>TRBV4-1|TRBJ2-2|TRBD2|.
CASSRTAGGANTGELFF
TGCGCCAGCAGCCGTACAGCGGGGGGAGCGAACACCGGGGAGCTGTTTTTT
>TRBV7-9|TRBJ2-1|TRBD1|.
CASSPTGTTNEQFF
TGTGCCAGCAGCCCGACAGGGACAACGAATGAGCAGTTCTTC
>TRBV29-1|TRBJ1-4|TRBD1|.
CSVTGQGLEGEKLFF
TGCAGCGTAACCGGACAGGGTTTAGAGGGAGAAAAACTGTTTTTT
>TRBV9|TRBJ2-2|.|.
CASSVGGGTGGTGELFF
TGTGCCAGCAGCGTAGGGGGGGGGACAGGTGGCACCGGGGAGCTGTTTTTT
>TRBV11-2|TRBJ2-3|.|.
CASSTRGTEEYF
TGTGCCAGCAGCACCCGAGGGACCGAAGAGTATTTT
>TRBV24-1|TRBJ2-1|.|many
CATSDPGTTGNEQFF
TGTGCCACCAGTGATCCCGGGACCACGGGAAATGAGCAGTTCTTC
>TRBV27|TRBJ2-4|TRBD1|.
CASSLSGTAKSIQYF
TGTGCCAGCAGTTTATCGGGGACAGCCAAAAGCATTCAGTACTTC
>TRBV3-1|TRBJ1-1|TRBD1|few
CASSQTTGGREGTEAFF
TGTGCCAGCAGCCAAACGACAGGGGGTAGGGAGGGCACTGAAGCTTTCTTT
>TRBV20-1|TRBJ2-1|.|.
CSARDRGLEQFF
TGCAGTGCTAGAGATCGGGGGCTTGAGCAGTTCTTC
>TRBV27|TRBJ1-1|TRBD1|.
CASRMTGPDTEAFF
TGTGCCAGCAGGATGACAGGGCCTGACACTGAAGCTTTCTTT
>TRBV4-1|TRBJ2-1|TRBD2|.
CASSQDLAGDNEQFF
TGCGCCAGCAGCCAAGACCTAGCGGGAGACAATGAGCAGTTCTTC
>TRBV6-5|TRBJ2-7|.|few
CASSLDIQFSYEQYF
TGTGCCAGCAGTTTGGATATCCAGTTCTCCTACGAGCAGTACTTC
>TRBV6-4|TRBJ2-2|.|few
CASSPSEYTGELFF
TGTGCCAGCAGCCCTAGCGAGTACACCGGGGAGCTGTTTTTT
>TRBV5-1|TRBJ2-3|.|.
CASSMDGPRGATDTQYF
TGCGCCAGCAGCATGGACGGACCGAGAGGGGCCACAGATACGCAGTATTTT
>TRBV20-1|TRBJ2-1|TRBD2|.
CSAIGLAGGSSYNEQFF
TGCAGTGCGATCGGACTAGCGGGAGGGAGCTCCTACAATGAGCAGTTCTTC